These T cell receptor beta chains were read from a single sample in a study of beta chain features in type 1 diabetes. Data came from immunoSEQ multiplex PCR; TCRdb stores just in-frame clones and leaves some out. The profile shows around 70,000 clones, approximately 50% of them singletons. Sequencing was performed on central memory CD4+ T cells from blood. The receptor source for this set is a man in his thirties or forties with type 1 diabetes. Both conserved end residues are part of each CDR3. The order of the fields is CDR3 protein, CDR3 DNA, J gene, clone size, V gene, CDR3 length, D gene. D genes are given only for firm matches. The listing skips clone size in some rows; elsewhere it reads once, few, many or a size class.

CASSLIGAGGEETQYF TGTGCTAGCAGCTTAATCGGCGCCGGAGGGGAGGAGACCCAGTACTTC TRBJ2-5 few TRBV7-7 16 -
CASSLAPGDRDYNEQFF TGCGCCAGCAGCTTGGCGCCGGGGGACAGGGACTACAATGAGCAGTTCTTC TRBJ2-1 - TRBV5-1 17 TRBD1
CASSQKGGYGYTF TGTGCCAGCTCTCAAAAAGGGGGCTATGGCTACACCTTC TRBJ1-2 - TRBV2 13 -
CSGQGNDEKLFF TGCAGCGGGCAGGGAAACGATGAAAAACTGTTTTTT TRBJ1-4 - TRBV29-1 12 -
CASSGGGYGYTF TGTGCCAGCAGCGGCGGAGGCTATGGCTACACCTTC TRBJ1-2 - TRBV7-8 12 -
CASSMGTGYGYTF TGTGCCAGCAGTATGGGGACAGGGTATGGCTACACCTTC TRBJ1-2 - TRBV6-5 13 TRBD1
CASSYSPSGGYTF TGTGCCAGCAGTTACTCGCCAAGCGGGGGCTACACCTTC TRBJ1-2 - TRBV6-6 13 -
CAISTGGSGNTIYF TGTGCCATCAGTACAGGGGGCTCTGGAAACACCATATATTTT TRBJ1-3 few TRBV10-3 14 TRBD1
CASSATSGVYNEQFF TGTGCCAGCAGTGCAACTAGCGGGGTATACAATGAGCAGTTCTTC TRBJ2-1 few TRBV9 15 TRBD2
CASSLGGLNYGYTF TGTGCCAGCAGCCTGGGAGGCCTAAACTATGGCTACACCTTC TRBJ1-2 - TRBV7-2 14 -
CASSPGTVYRLSEPYNEQFF TGTGCCAGCAGCCCCGGGACAGTTTATCGCCTAAGCGAGCCCTACAATGAGCAGTTCTTC TRBJ2-1 few TRBV21-1 20 -
CASSLVGGQVQETQYF TGTGCCAGCAGCTTAGTAGGCGGACAGGTCCAAGAGACCCAGTACTTC TRBJ2-5 few TRBV7-9 16 TRBD1
CASRRPGTEAFF TGTGCCAGCCGACGGCCGGGGACTGAAGCTTTCTTT TRBJ1-1 - TRBV5-4 12 -
CASSIGQGNEKLFF TGTGCCAGCAGCATCGGACAGGGGAATGAAAAACTGTTTTTT TRBJ1-4 - TRBV4-2 14 TRBD1
CASSHGGAEETQYF TGCGCCAGCAGCCACGGGGGGGCGGAAGAGACCCAGTACTTC TRBJ2-5 - TRBV4-1 14 TRBD2
CASMSGQDTDTQYF TGTGCCAGCATGTCAGGACAAGACACAGATACGCAGTATTTT TRBJ2-3 - TRBV6-1 14 -
CSVEDRAGTRGRGEQFF TGCAGCGTTGAAGATCGCGCAGGGACTAGAGGTCGCGGTGAGCAGTTCTTC TRBJ2-1 - TRBV29-1 17 TRBD2
CASTPPGGAPEAFF TGTGCCAGCACCCCCCCCGGGGGGGCCCCTGAAGCTTTCTTT TRBJ1-1 few TRBV6-5 14 -
CASRGQGNYGYTF TGTGCCAGCAGGGGACAGGGAAACTATGGCTACACCTTC TRBJ1-2 - TRBV2 13 TRBD1
CASSEWSGQPQHF TGTGCCAGCAGTGAATGGTCCGGGCAGCCCCAGCATTTT TRBJ1-5 few TRBV2 13 -
CASSTLGTVQETQYF TGTGCCAGCAGCACCCTTGGGACAGTCCAAGAGACCCAGTACTTC TRBJ2-5 few TRBV9 15 TRBD1
CASSYSKAGGSSPLHF TGTGCCAGCAGTTACTCGAAGGCAGGGGGCAGTTCACCCCTCCACTTT TRBJ1-6 few TRBV6-5 16 TRBD1
CSVEGARAGYTF TGCAGCGTTGAAGGGGCCAGGGCTGGCTACACCTTC TRBJ1-2 few TRBV29-1 12 -
CASSFSGFEETQYF TGCGCCAGCAGCTTTTCAGGGTTTGAAGAGACCCAGTACTTC TRBJ2-5 - TRBV5-1 14 -
CASSYSGTGATEAFF TGTGCCAGCAGTTACTCAGGGACAGGGGCCACTGAAGCTTTCTTT TRBJ1-1 few TRBV6-5 15 TRBD1
CASSPQGERGYTF TGTGCCAGTAGTCCCCAGGGGGAGCGTGGCTACACCTTC TRBJ1-2 - TRBV19 13 TRBD1
CASSPGQGIMSQPQHF TGTGCCAGTAGTCCGGGACAGGGCATTATGAGTCAGCCCCAGCATTTT TRBJ1-5 - TRBV19 16 TRBD1
CASSLGLAGGPGTDTQYF TGTGCCAGCAGCTTGGGACTAGCGGGAGGGCCAGGTACAGATACGCAGTATTTT TRBJ2-3 few TRBV5-6 18 TRBD2
CATSRPEPGSTIYF TGTGCCACCAGCAGACCTGAACCTGGGAGCACCATATATTTT TRBJ1-3 - TRBV15 14 -
CACRDPKDGTGGYTF TGCGCCTGTAGGGATCCCAAGGATGGAACAGGTGGCTACACCTTC TRBJ1-2 few TRBV5-1 15 -
CASSLVQGYNEQFF TGTGCCAGCAGCTTGGTACAGGGCTACAATGAGCAGTTCTTC TRBJ2-1 few TRBV5-6 14 -
CASSVELAGEQYF TGTGCCAGCAGCGTAGAACTAGCGGGAGAGCAGTACTTC TRBJ2-7 - TRBV9 13 TRBD2
CASSEAGDEQFF TGTGCCAGCAGTGAAGCAGGGGATGAGCAGTTCTTC TRBJ2-1 - TRBV2 12 -
CASSEGGGTGELFF TGCGCCAGCAGTGAGGGCGGCGGGACCGGGGAGCTGTTTTTT TRBJ2-2 few TRBV5-1 14 -
CASSLGTRNNEQFF TGTGCCAGCAGCTTAGGGACTAGAAACAATGAGCAGTTCTTC TRBJ2-1 - TRBV5-6 14 TRBD2
CASSVTARSQETQYF TGTGCCAGCAGTGTCACAGCCCGGTCCCAAGAGACCCAGTACTTC TRBJ2-5 - TRBV2 15 -
CASSRSLAGENTQYF TGTGCCAGCAGTCGCTCACTAGCGGGAGAAAATACGCAGTATTTT TRBJ2-3 - TRBV27 15 TRBD2
CASSLAGTSGKEQYF TGCGCCAGCAGCTTGGCCGGGACTAGCGGGAAGGAGCAGTACTTC TRBJ2-7 - TRBV5-1 15 TRBD2
CASSVAGTSGRGVGETQYF TGTGCCAGCAGCGTAGCCGGGACTAGCGGGAGAGGAGTAGGGGAGACCCAGTACTTC TRBJ2-5 few TRBV9 19 TRBD2
CASSLDNYGELFF TGTGCCAGCAGCCTGGACAACTACGGGGAGCTGTTTTTT TRBJ2-2 few TRBV7-9 13 -
CASSARQGGTEAFF TGTGCCAGCAGCGCGCGACAGGGCGGCACTGAAGCTTTCTTT TRBJ1-1 once TRBV7-8 14 TRBD1
CASSYGPVGNTEAFF TGTGCCAGCAGTTACGGGCCGGTAGGGAACACTGAAGCTTTCTTT TRBJ1-1 - TRBV6-6 15 -
CSVELGGAFSYEQYF TGCAGCGTTGAATTAGGGGGGGCCTTCTCCTACGAGCAGTACTTC TRBJ2-7 - TRBV29-1 15 -
CASSLRGKGETQYF TGCGCCAGCAGCTTGAGGGGGAAGGGGGAGACCCAGTACTTC TRBJ2-5 few TRBV5-1 14 -
CASSLVAGGSYEQYF TGCGCCAGCAGCTTGGTGGCGGGGGGCTCCTACGAGCAGTACTTC TRBJ2-7 - TRBV5-1 15 TRBD2
CSVNRDRVKDTQYF TGCAGCGTTAACCGGGACAGGGTTAAAGATACGCAGTATTTT TRBJ2-3 few TRBV29-1 14 TRBD1
CASSEGSAGGQETQYF TGTGCCAGCAGTGAAGGGTCAGCGGGGGGTCAAGAGACCCAGTACTTC TRBJ2-5 - TRBV6-1 16 TRBD2
CASSEGVWGLRIEQFF TGTGCCAGCAGTGAAGGTGTTTGGGGCCTAAGAATCGAGCAGTTCTTC TRBJ2-1 - TRBV6-1 16 -
CASSVLGQNYQPQHF TGTGCCAGCAGCGTTCTCGGACAAAACTATCAGCCCCAGCATTTT TRBJ1-5 - TRBV16 15 -
CASSQTGPPGNTIYF TGTGCCAGCAGTCAGACAGGGCCTCCTGGAAACACCATATATTTT TRBJ1-3 once TRBV2 15 TRBD1
CASSGQGARPDTQYF TGTGCCAGCAGTGGACAGGGGGCGCGACCAGATACGCAGTATTTT TRBJ2-3 - TRBV6-5 15 TRBD1
CASSSGDVKNIQYF TGTGCCAGTAGCAGTGGTGATGTCAAAAACATTCAGTACTTC TRBJ2-4 many TRBV19 14 -
CASNGGGNTIYF TGTGCCAGCAATGGCGGTGGAAACACCATATATTTT TRBJ1-3 - TRBV6-1 12 -